These 5 T cell receptor beta chains were sequenced from one sample in a study of technical replicates of blood from four donors. The protocol was immunoSEQ multiplex PCR, while the TCRdb copy is restricted to in-frame clones and leaves out a portion. The profile shows about 98,000 clones, almost 96% of them singletons. The sequenced sample consisted of T cells isolated from PBMCs. These receptors were collected from a human donor in good health.

The chain couples TRBV29-1 to TRBJ2-3; 8 bases agree with TRBD1. V dropped 7 bases and J dropped 2; count of bases not matched to a gene: 11. Looked up from germline, CDR1 is SQVTM and CDR2 is ANQGSEA. The CDR3 has 15 residues. The chain's CDR3 is CSAPGTGSLTDTQYF. As DNA, the CDR3 is TGCAGCGCCCCTGGGACAGGCAGCCTCACAGATACGCAGTATTTT.

V gene TRBV5-1 combines with J gene TRBJ2-5; a weak D match, TRBD2 (5 bases). CDR3 length equals 12 residues. V shed 3 bases and J shed 4 bases, with 7 bases lying between them. Looked up from germline, CDR1 is SGHRS and CDR2 is YFSETQ. As DNA, the CDR3 is TGCGCCAGCAGCTCACTAGGAGAGACCCAGTACTTC. Protein sequence: CASSSLGETQYF.

The chain carries TRBV6-5 and TRBJ1-2, with D perhaps matching TRBD1 (5 bases). CDR3 length equals 11 residues. Germline V gene lookup returns CDR1 MNHEY and CDR2 SVGAGI. Trimming took 3 bases from V and 8 from J, leaving 7 bases between them. DNA for the CDR3: TGTGCCAGCAGTTATCCAGGGGGCTACACCTTC. It encodes CASSYPGGYTF.

The J gene is TRBJ1-2, the V gene TRBV6-1, with TRBD1 matching 9 bases. The germline V gene has CDR1 MNHNS and CDR2 SASEGT. The CDR3 totals 13 residues. The V segment lost 3 bases and the J segment 6 bases; nucleotides outside the gene matches: 2. The CDR3, as DNA: TGTGCCAGCAGTGACACAGGGGGCAATGGCTACACCTTC. This codes for CASSDTGGNGYTF.

The chain couples TRBV15 to TRBJ2-7; the match to TRBD1 covers 8 bases. Germline V gives CDR1 LNHNV, CDR2 YYDKDF (reference sequence). The V gene end was trimmed by 1 base and the J gene end by 0 bases; junction bases not matched to a gene: 2. The CDR3 covers 15 residues. The CDR3 here is CATSRGTGGSYEQYF. As DNA, the CDR3 is TGTGCCACCAGCAGAGGAACAGGGGGCTCCTACGAGCAGTACTTC. The full variable domain, in which reference TRBV15 and TRBJ2-7 provide the parts outside the CDR3, is DAMVIQNPRYQVTQFGKPVTLSCSQTLNHNVMYWYQQKSSQAPKLLFHYYDKDFNNEADTPDNFQSRRPNTSFCFLDIRSPGLGDTAMYLCATSRGTGGSYEQYFGPGTRLTVT.